Listed here is a single T cell receptor beta chain. The target of this receptor is not known. Per-base quality was not reported, and no clone a single base away is much larger than it. The data stem from a study of CD8+ T cells in alopecia areata listed by TCRdb under 2018. As for the study more broadly: Treated patients were enrolled in an open-label pilot trial of oral tofacitinib at 5 to 10 mg twice daily for moderate-to-severe alopecia areata. Patients stayed on tofacitinib for 6 to 18 months and then had 6 months of follow-up off drug so that delayed response and recurrence could be assessed. In both human patients and the C3H/HeJ mouse model, the study applied high-throughput TCRbeta sequencing to look at T cell clonal expansion in alopecia areata. In humans, TCRbeta sequencing was performed on scalp tissue and on sorted CD4+ and CD8+ peripheral blood T cells from healthy controls and from patients with patchy or totalis/universalis alopecia areata. Biopsies were taken from tofacitinib-treated patients at baseline and at 4 and 24 weeks of treatment, and a later scalp biopsy was taken in several of the tofacitinib-treated patients. Scalp clonality was compared among normal scalp (n=4), patchy alopecia areata scalp (n=8), and alopecia totalis/universalis scalp (n=8). The RNA source kit depended on sample type: the PAXgene miRNA kit for fixed scalp, the miRNeasy kit for PBMCs, and the RNeasy kit for mouse skin. TCRbeta CDR3 regions were amplified by immunoSEQ multiplex PCR with 35 Vbeta forward and 13 Jbeta reverse primers. Overall study results and their limits: Higher clonality and more expanded CD8+ clones were observed in lesional scalp than in normal scalp, particularly in alopecia totalis/universalis, a finding suggestive of antigenic drive. Compared with mice, TCR sequences shared between patients were less clear, possibly partly because of HLA diversity across the patient population. Unlike mouse skin, which is dominated by gammadelta T cells, normal human skin has resident alphabeta T cells that are also sequenced, and this complicates analysis of the scalp TCR repertoire.

Library prep was done by the immunoSEQ multiplex PCR assay. RNA was extracted from all samples and reverse transcribed into cDNA as template for TCR sequencing. First-strand cDNA was synthesized using SuperScript III with a 2:1 mix of oligo-dT and random hexamers. A synthetic immune receptor repertoire was used to gauge amplification bias, and whatever bias remained was removed computationally. In the authors' own workflow: Raw reads were preprocessed for error removal, and CDR3 was defined according to IMGT conventions as running from the conserved cysteine to phenylalanine. Clonality was computed by normalizing Shannon entropy by log2 of the number of productive unique TCRs and subtracting the result from 1. CD4 or CD8 identity of scalp clones was inferred by cross-referencing scalp TCRbeta sequences with sorted blood CD4 and CD8 repertoires. TCRdb mirrors the immuneACCESS table, restricted to in-frame sequences. Some clones are absent from its copies; in checked studies, under half trace to an unresolved V gene, and the reason for the others is unknown. D and trimming were read from the DNA, whereas the V and J calls and clone size are those reported in that table. This sample lists some 7,200 clones; around 64% were detected once. Of the sample, roughly 21% falls within the top ten clones.

The time point label, as the study defines it: baseline before oral tofacitinib. Lesional scalp punch biopsies and peripheral blood were obtained from alopecia areata patients. Human scalp biopsies were immediately fixed in PAXgene tissue containers. Sequencing used skin, obtained at week 0. The sequence derives from a human donor with alopecia areata.

CDR3 region: CASSPGASGGYTF. The nucleotide sequence is given as TGTGCCAGCAGCCCAGGGGCCTCCGGAGGCTACACCTTC. This chain joins TRBV13 to TRBJ1-2; the best D guess is TRBD1, with 6 bases matching. Sequences PRHDT (CDR1) and FYEKMQ (CDR2) are obtained from the germline V gene (reference sequence). The CDR3 has 13 amino acids, counting the end cysteine and phenylalanine. The retained sequence is limited to the CDR3, 39 bases, with the frame set at the first base. The germline ends are 15 bases apart after V is trimmed by 5 bases and J by 8 bases. With the rest looked up from the reference TRBV13 and TRBJ1-2 genes rather than sequenced, the full variable domain is AAGVIQSPRHLIKEKRETATLKCYPIPRHDTVYWYQQGPGQDPQFLISFYEKMQSDKGSIPDRFSAQQFSDYHSELNMSSLELGDSALYFCASSPGASGGYTFGSGTRLTVV.